The clone carrying this TCR beta chain has just one count. UMIs and sample barcodes were carried by the TCR alpha and TCR beta cDNA libraries that 5'RACE produced using constant-segment primers. Using its own MiXCR run on the 5' RACE reads, TCRdb lists one record per CDR3 protein. This sample has around 300,000 distinct CDR3 sequences, with roughly an eighth found just once. Germline V gene sequence: CDR1 SNHLY, CDR2 FYNNEI. Trimming took 1 base from V and 4 from J; bases not matched to a gene: 2. CDR3 length: 16 residues. The sample belongs to a study of T-cell memory formation after mild COVID-19. This clonotype was obtained from a man in his late teens or twenties who had mild COVID-19 (a few samples of this study predate the infection). Cell type and time point are not known. Sequencing input: PBMCs or a T cell subset sorted from them (not recorded which). The J gene is TRBJ1-5, the V gene TRBV2; TRBD1 agrees at 12 bases. In nucleotides, the CDR3 is TGTGCCAGCAGTGAAGGGGGACAGGGGGCGAATCAGCCCCAGCATTTT. Translated: CASSEGGQGANQPQHF.